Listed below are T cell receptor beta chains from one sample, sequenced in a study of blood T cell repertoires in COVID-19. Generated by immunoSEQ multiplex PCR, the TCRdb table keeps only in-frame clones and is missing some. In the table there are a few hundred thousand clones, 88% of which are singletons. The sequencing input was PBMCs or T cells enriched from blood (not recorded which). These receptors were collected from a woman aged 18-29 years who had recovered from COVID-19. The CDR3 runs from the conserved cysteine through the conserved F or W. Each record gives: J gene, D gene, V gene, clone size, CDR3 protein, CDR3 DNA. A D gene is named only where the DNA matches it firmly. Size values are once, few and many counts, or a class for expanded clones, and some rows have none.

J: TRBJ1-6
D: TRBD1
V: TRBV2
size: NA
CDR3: CASSGRQGTNSPLHF
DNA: TGTGCCAGCAGTGGCCGACAGGGGACTAATTCACCCCTCCACTTT

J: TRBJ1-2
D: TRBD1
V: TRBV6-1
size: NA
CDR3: CASSPRQGENYGYTF
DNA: TGTGCCAGCAGTCCCAGACAGGGGGAAAACTATGGCTACACCTTC

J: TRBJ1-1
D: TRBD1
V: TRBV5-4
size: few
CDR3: CASSAGQGLAAFF
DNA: TGTGCCAGCAGCGCGGGACAGGGGTTAGCGGCTTTCTTT

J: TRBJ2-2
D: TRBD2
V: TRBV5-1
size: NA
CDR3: CASSFSGGINTGELFF
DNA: TGCGCCAGCAGCTTTAGCGGGGGGATCAACACCGGGGAGCTGTTTTTT

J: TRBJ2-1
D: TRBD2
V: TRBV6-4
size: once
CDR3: CASSAIAGGYNEQFF
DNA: TGTGCCAGCAGTGCCATAGCGGGGGGGTACAATGAGCAGTTCTTC

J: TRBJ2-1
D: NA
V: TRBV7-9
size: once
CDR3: CASSPSVYNEQFF
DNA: TGTGCCAGCAGCCCCTCAGTGTACAATGAGCAGTTCTTC

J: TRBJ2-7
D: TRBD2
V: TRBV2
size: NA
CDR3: CASRYSGGNYEQYF
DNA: TGTGCCAGCAGATACAGCGGGGGTAACTACGAGCAGTACTTC

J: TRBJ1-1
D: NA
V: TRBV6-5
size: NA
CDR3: CASSYGGENTEAFF
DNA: TGTGCCAGCAGTTACGGAGGAGAGAACACTGAAGCTTTCTTT

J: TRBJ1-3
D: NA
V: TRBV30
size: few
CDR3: CAWTPTGHSGNTIYF
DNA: TGTGCCTGGACGCCGACCGGACACTCTGGAAACACCATATATTTT

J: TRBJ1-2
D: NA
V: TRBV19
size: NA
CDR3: CASSLGQNYGYTF
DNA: TGTGCCAGTAGTCTAGGACAGAACTATGGCTACACCTTC

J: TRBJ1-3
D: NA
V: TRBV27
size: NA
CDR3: CASSTAQQGGGNTIYF
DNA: TGTGCCAGCAGTACCGCCCAACAGGGTGGCGGAAACACCATATATTTT

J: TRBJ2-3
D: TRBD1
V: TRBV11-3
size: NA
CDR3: CASSSGQGTDTQYF
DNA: TGTGCCAGCAGTTCAGGACAGGGCACAGATACGCAGTATTTT

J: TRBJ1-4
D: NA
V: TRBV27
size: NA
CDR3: CASSLKAGSTNEKLFF
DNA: TGTGCCAGCAGTTTAAAGGCAGGGTCGACTAATGAAAAACTGTTTTTT

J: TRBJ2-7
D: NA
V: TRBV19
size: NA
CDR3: CASSMGRGAYEQYF
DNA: TGTGCCAGTAGTATGGGCAGGGGCGCCTACGAGCAGTACTTC

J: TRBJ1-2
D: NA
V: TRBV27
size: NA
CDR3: CASSISLRGTYGYTF
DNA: TGTGCCAGCAGTATATCTCTCAGGGGAACCTATGGCTACACCTTC

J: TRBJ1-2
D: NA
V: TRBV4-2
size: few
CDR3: CASSQERQGHYGYTF
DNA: TGTGCCAGCAGCCAAGAGAGGCAGGGACATTATGGCTACACCTTC

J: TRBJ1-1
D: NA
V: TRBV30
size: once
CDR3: CAWSGGEAFF
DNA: TGTGCCTGGAGTGGGGGCGAGGCTTTCTTT

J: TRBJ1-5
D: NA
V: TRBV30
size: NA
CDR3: CAWSQAKQPQHF
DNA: TGTGCCTGGAGTCAGGCAAAACAGCCCCAGCATTTT

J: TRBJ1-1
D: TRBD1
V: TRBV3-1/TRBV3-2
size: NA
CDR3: CASSQGGGTAEAFF
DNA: TGTGCCAGCAGCCAAGGTGGAGGGACAGCTGAAGCTTTCTTT

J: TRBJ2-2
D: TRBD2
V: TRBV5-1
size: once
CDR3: CASSLIGGGAHGELFF
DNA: TGCGCCAGCAGCTTGATCGGCGGGGGGGCCCACGGGGAGCTGTTTTTT

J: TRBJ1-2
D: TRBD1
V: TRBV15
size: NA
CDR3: CATSRNRGGGGYTF
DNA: TGTGCCACCAGCAGAAACAGGGGAGGTGGAGGCTACACCTTC

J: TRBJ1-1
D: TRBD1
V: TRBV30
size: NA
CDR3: CAWGQGSLGTEAFF
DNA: TGTGCCTGGGGACAGGGGAGTTTGGGCACTGAAGCTTTCTTT

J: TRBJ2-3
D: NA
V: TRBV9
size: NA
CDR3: CASSPRGGTDPSTDTQYF
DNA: TGTGCCAGCAGCCCACGGGGGGGGACAGATCCTAGCACAGATACGCAGTATTTT

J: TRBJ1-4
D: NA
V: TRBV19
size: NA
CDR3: CASSPFGKGGEKLFF
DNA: TGTGCCAGTAGTCCCTTTGGGAAAGGGGGAGAAAAACTGTTTTTT

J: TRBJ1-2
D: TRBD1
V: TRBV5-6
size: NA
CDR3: CASSFGTGDYGYTF
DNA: TGTGCCAGCAGCTTTGGGACAGGGGACTATGGCTACACCTTC

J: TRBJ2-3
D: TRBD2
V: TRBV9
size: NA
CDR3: CASSVGTSGADTQYF
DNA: TGTGCCAGCAGCGTCGGGACTAGCGGTGCAGATACGCAGTATTTT

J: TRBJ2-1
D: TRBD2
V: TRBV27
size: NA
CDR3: CASSPTPSGGHNEQFF
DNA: TGTGCCAGCAGTCCCACCCCTAGCGGGGGACACAATGAGCAGTTCTTC

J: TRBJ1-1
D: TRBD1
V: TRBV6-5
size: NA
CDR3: CATERGQGLTEAFF
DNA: TGTGCCACTGAAAGGGGACAGGGTCTGACTGAAGCTTTCTTT

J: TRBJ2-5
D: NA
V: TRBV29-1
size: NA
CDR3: CSVDSPRATQYF
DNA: TGCAGCGTTGACTCTCCTCGCGCGACCCAGTACTTC

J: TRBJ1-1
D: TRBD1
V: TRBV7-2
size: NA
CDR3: CASSLQGAGTEAFF
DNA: TGTGCCAGCAGCCTACAGGGGGCGGGCACTGAAGCTTTCTTT

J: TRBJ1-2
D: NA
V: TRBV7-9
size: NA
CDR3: CASTEQGPGYGYTF
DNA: TGTGCCAGCACCGAACAGGGTCCAGGCTATGGCTACACCTTC

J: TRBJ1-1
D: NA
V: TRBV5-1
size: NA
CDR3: CASSFPGASITEAFF
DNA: TGCGCCAGCAGCTTCCCAGGGGCGTCGATAACTGAAGCTTTCTTT

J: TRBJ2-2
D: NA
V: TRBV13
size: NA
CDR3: CASSMTPNTGELFF
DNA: TGTGCCAGCAGTATGACACCGAACACCGGGGAGCTGTTTTTT

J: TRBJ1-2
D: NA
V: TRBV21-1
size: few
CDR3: CASSKAVLDRYGYTF
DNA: TGTGCCAGCAGCAAAGCCGTCCTGGACAGGTATGGCTACACCTTC

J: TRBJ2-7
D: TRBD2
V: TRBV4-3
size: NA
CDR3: CASSQGGLAYEQYF
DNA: TGCGCCAGCAGCCAAGGAGGACTAGCCTACGAGCAGTACTTC

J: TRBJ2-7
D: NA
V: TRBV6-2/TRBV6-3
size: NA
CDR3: CASSPWVGAFYEQYF
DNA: TGTGCCAGCAGCCCTTGGGTGGGGGCCTTCTACGAGCAGTACTTC

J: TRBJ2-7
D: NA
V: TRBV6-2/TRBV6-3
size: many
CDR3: CASSYSPSGYYEQYF
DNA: TGTGCCAGCAGTTACTCGCCCAGCGGATACTACGAGCAGTACTTC

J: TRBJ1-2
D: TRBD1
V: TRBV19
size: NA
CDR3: CASSIARGPYGYTF
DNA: TGTGCCAGTAGTATAGCCAGGGGGCCCTATGGCTACACCTTC

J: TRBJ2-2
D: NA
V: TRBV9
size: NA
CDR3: CASSSPFERSGELFF
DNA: TGTGCCAGCAGCTCCCCTTTTGAGCGGAGCGGGGAGCTGTTTTTT

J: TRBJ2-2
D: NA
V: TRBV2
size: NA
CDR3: CASKSTANTGELFF
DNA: TGTGCCAGCAAATCGACAGCGAACACCGGGGAGCTGTTTTTT

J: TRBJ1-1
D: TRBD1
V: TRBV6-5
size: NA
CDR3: CAIRGGLNTEAFF
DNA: TGTGCCATCAGGGGGGGGTTGAACACTGAAGCTTTCTTT

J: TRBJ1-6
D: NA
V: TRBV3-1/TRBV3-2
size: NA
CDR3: CASSQGANYNSPLHF
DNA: TGTGCCAGCAGCCAGGGGGCCAACTATAATTCACCCCTCCACTTT

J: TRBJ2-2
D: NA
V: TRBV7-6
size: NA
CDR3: CASSNPLLGGFTGELFF
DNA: TGTGCCAGCAGCAACCCCCTCTTGGGGGGTTTCACCGGGGAGCTGTTTTTT

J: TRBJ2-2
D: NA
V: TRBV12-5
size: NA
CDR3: CASGPEGSNTGELFF
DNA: TGTGCTAGTGGTCCAGAGGGTTCAAACACCGGGGAGCTGTTTTTT

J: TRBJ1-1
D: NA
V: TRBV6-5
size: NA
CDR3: CASSLIGGNTEAFF
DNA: TGTGCCAGCAGCTTGATCGGGGGGAACACTGAAGCTTTCTTT

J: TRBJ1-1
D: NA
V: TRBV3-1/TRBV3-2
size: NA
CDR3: CASSQDLGVIAGNTEAFF
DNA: TGTGCCAGCAGCCAAGACCTCGGGGTAATAGCTGGGAACACTGAAGCTTTCTTT

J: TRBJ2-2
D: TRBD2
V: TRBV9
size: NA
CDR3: CASSVVAGGQTGELFF
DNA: TGTGCCAGCAGCGTCGTAGCGGGGGGGCAAACCGGGGAGCTGTTTTTT

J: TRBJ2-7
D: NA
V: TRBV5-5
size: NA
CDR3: CASSLELQDSSYEQYF
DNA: TGTGCCAGCAGCTTGGAACTACAGGACAGTTCCTACGAGCAGTACTTC

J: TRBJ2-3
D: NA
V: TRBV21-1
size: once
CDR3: CASSRLAADTQYF
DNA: TGTGCCAGCAGCCGGCTAGCGGCAGATACGCAGTATTTT

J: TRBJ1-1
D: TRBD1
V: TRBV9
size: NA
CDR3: CASSAGQGGHTEAFF
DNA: TGTGCCAGCAGCGCCGGACAGGGAGGGCACACTGAAGCTTTCTTT

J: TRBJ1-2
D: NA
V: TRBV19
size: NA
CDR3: CASSPGSPGYTF
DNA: TGTGCCAGTAGTCCCGGGTCCCCTGGCTACACCTTC

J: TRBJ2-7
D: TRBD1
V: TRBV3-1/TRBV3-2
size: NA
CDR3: CARCNNRGRLNEQYF
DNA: TGTGCCCGCTGCAATAACAGGGGGCGCTTGAACGAGCAGTACTTC